This entry lists 17 T cell receptor beta chains sequenced from one sample in a study of metastatic and nonmetastatic thyroid tumors. TCRdb re-called the PCR reads via MiXCR. The sample has about 4,200 clones, under 45% seen once. No treatment had been given to any patient before thyroid surgery. Sequences were obtained from adjacent normal tissue. Receptors originate from a male donor with papillary thyroid cancer or a benign thyroid nodule (not recorded which). Some clones in this sample may be carry-over from other donors' samples.

This clone was detected a few times. This chain joins TRBV28 and TRBJ1-2; the D is unclear. The CDR3 has 10 amino acids. CDR1 is MDHEN, CDR2 SYDVKM, per germline. The V end lost 3 bases, the J end lost 12 bases, and 8 bases lay between the germline ends. CDR3 sequence reads: CASSLVSDTF. The CDR3 bases are TGTGCCAGCAGTTTGGTAAGCGACACCTTC.

J is TRBJ2-1 and V is TRBV5-1; 9 positions match TRBD2. The CDR3 totals 17 residues. The ends lost 3 bases at V and 2 bases at J; junction bases unmatched: 9. Germline V CDR1 and CDR2: SGHRS, YFSETQ. This CDR3 is CASSSPRLAEAYNEQFF. The CDR3 nucleotides are TGCGCCAGCAGCTCCCCCCGACTAGCGGAGGCCTACAATGAGCAGTTCTTC.

This clone was observed a handful of times. The chain couples TRBV6-1 to TRBJ1-5; unclear D gene. The CDR3 is 13 residues long. Between the trimmed V and J ends, which lost 8 bases and 4 bases, there was a span of 12 bases. Germline V gene lookup returns CDR1 MNHNS and CDR2 SASEGT. DNA for the CDR3: TGTGCCAGCCAATTCGGAGAGAATCAGCCCCAGCATTTT. Amino acid sequence: CASQFGENQPQHF.

This clone has ten or more counts. The chain carries TRBV11-1 and TRBJ2-1; 15 positions match TRBD2. This CDR3 spans 18 amino acids. The trim removed 2 bases at V and 5 bases at J, leaving 7 bases unmatched. Germline CDR1 reads SGHAT; CDR2 reads FQDESV (reference sequence). For the CDR3, the DNA is TGTGCCAGCAGCTTACTTCCGGGACTAGCGGGAGGAGACAATGAGCAGTTCTTC. Encoded protein: CASSLLPGLAGGDNEQFF.

The sample holds a few counts of this clone. The chain joins TRBV9 to TRBJ2-5, with a possible D match to TRBD2 (6 bases). V shed 5 bases and J shed 1 base, with 12 bases lying between them. The CDR3 is 14 residues long. The germline V gene has CDR1 SGDLS and CDR2 YYNGEE. The CDR3 spells CASSGGSGQETQYF. The CDR3, as DNA: TGTGCCAGCAGTGGGGGTAGCGGCCAAGAGACCCAGTACTTC.

This clone was recorded once. This chain connects TRBV28 to TRBJ2-7; 12 positions match TRBD2. V lost 4 bases, J lost 3 bases, and 19 bases stayed unmatched. The CDR3 loop spans 20 amino acids. Germline V gene sequence: CDR1 MDHEN, CDR2 SYDVKM. This CDR3 reads CASSSRDRVGTSGSLYEQYF. CDR3 DNA sequence: TGTGCCAGCAGTTCACGGGACAGGGTCGGGACTAGCGGGTCACTCTACGAGCAGTACTTC.

This clone was seen a few times. The DNA for the CDR3 is TGCAGCGCGACGGGGGCCAACTCCTACGAGCAGTACTTC. Amino acid sequence: CSATGANSYEQYF. The V call is TRBV29-1, the J call TRBJ2-7; D tentatively fits TRBD1 or TRBD2 (6 bases each). CDR1 is SQVTM, CDR2 ANQGSEA, per germline. This CDR3 has 13 residues. V was clipped by 7 bases and J by 0 bases, with 13 bases between them.

This clone was detected only a few times. The gene calls are TRBV10-3 and TRBJ1-6, with 9 nucleotides matching TRBD1. CDR3 length: 15 residues. V lost 5 bases and J lost 10; bases outside the gene matches: 9. Germline V gene lookup returns CDR1 ENHRY and CDR2 SYGVKD. This chain's CDR3 is CAISNRTGVGSPLHF. CDR3 nucleotides: TGTGCCATCAGTAACAGGACAGGGGTAGGCTCACCCCTCCACTTT.

This chain joins TRBV20-1 and TRBJ2-1; a weak D match, TRBD2 (6 bases). Germline assignment: CDR1 DFQATT and CDR2 SNEGSKA (reference sequence). V was shortened by 0 bases and J by 0 bases, with 15 bases between the two germline ends. The CDR3 is made up of 17 amino acids. The CDR3 region is CSARDRRGLSSYNEQFF. The CDR3 DNA sequence: TGCAGTGCTAGAGATCGGCGGGGCCTTAGCTCCTACAATGAGCAGTTCTTC.

This chain connects TRBV27 to TRBJ2-7, with 7 bases matching TRBD2. J lost 3 bases, V lost 2 bases, and 7 bases had no gene match. CDR1 MNHEY and CDR2 SMNVEV come from the germline V gene (reference sequence). The CDR3 covers 15 residues. CDR3: CASSLGAGLVYEQYF. CDR3 sequence (DNA): TGTGCCAGCAGTTTAGGAGCGGGACTTGTCTACGAGCAGTACTTC.

This clone was counted only a few times. V is TRBV6-1 and J is TRBJ1-3, with 7 positions matching TRBD1. In germline, CDR1 is MNHNS, CDR2 SASEGT. V shed 5 bases, J shed 2 bases, and the junction held 6 bases outside the gene matches. The CDR3 is 15 residues long. CDR3 DNA sequence: TGTGCCAGCAGTCCCCAGGGGGTAACTGGAAACACCATATATTTT. This translates into CASSPQGVTGNTIYF.

J is TRBJ2-7 and V is TRBV6-1; TRBD2 might be the D (5 bases). This CDR3 region has 15 residues. V lost 2 bases and J 6 bases, leaving 17 bases between the germline ends. Germline-derived CDR1 and CDR2 are MNHNS and SASEGT. The CDR3 is CASSERDPRGPEQYF. DNA for the CDR3: TGTGCCAGCAGTGAACGGGATCCTAGAGGCCCCGAGCAGTACTTC.

This clone appeared a few times. Mismatch with germline at one junction end may stem from a read error. CDR3 nucleotide sequence: TGTGCCAGCAGCGAAGAAGAGACAGGGGTCAATGGCTACACCTTC. Translating it yields CASSEEETGVNGYTF. This chain connects TRBV14 to TRBJ1-2; 8 bases map to TRBD1. CDR3 length: 15 residues. Looked up from germline, CDR1 is SGHDN and CDR2 is FVKESK.

The chain recombines TRBV7-2 with TRBJ1-2; D perhaps matches TRBD1 (5 bases). CDR3 length: 14 residues. The germline V gene encodes CDR1 SGHTA and CDR2 FQGNSA. The ends were cut back, 5 bases at V and 5 bases at J, with 15 bases in the middle. Written as DNA, the CDR3 is TGTGCCAGCAGCGCGTCGGACATCTCTTATGGCTACACCTTC. Its translation is CASSASDISYGYTF.

J is TRBJ1-4 and V is TRBV11-2; D is ambiguous. CDR1 and CDR2 (germline): SGHAT, FQNNGV. V lost 5 bases and J lost 10, with 17 bases in between. The CDR3 is 14 amino acids. Written as DNA, the CDR3 is TGTGCCAGCAGCCCCACGCTGGGTGCCGGAAAACTGTTTTTT. Protein: CASSPTLGAGKLFF.

The table lists this clone with a few counts. The J gene is TRBJ1-2, the V gene TRBV19; D is unclear. Germline lookup yields CDR1 LNHDA and CDR2 SQIVND (reference sequence). V lost 3 bases and J lost 3, with 8 bases in between. This CDR3 is 13 amino acids long. CDR3 sequence (DNA): TGTGCCAGTAGTATGGACGGCTACTATGGCTACACCTTC. It yields the protein CASSMDGYYGYTF.

This clone was found a few times. V usage is TRBV19 and J usage is TRBJ2-7; D perhaps matches TRBD2 (6 bases). The CDR3 extends over 13 amino acids. V was cut by 5 bases and J by 5 bases, with 13 bases left in between. The V gene's germline CDR1 is LNHDA and CDR2 SQIVND (reference sequence). CDR3 amino acids: CASSFGGMNEQYF. The CDR3 coding sequence is TGTGCCAGTAGTTTCGGGGGAATGAACGAGCAGTACTTC.